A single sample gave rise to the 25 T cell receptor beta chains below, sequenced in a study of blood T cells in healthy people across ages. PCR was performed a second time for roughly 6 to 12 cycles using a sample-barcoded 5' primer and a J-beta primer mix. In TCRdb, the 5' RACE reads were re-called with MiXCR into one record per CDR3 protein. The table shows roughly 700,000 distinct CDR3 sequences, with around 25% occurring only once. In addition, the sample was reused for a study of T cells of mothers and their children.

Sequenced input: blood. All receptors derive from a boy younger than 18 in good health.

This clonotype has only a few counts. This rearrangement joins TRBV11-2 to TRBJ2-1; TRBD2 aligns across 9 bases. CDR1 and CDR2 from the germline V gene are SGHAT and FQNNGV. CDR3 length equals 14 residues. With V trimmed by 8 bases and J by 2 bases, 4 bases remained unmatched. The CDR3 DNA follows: TGTGCCAGCTGGGCGGGAGGGCCCTACAATGAGCAGTTCTTC. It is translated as CASWAGGPYNEQFF.

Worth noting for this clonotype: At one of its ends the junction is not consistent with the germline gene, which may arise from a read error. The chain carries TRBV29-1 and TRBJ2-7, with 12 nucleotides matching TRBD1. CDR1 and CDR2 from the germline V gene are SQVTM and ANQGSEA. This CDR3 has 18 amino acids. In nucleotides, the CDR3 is TGCAGCGTTGAAATAGGGACAGGGGGCTTATTCAGCTCCTACGAACAGTACTTC. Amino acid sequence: CSVEIGTGGLFSSYEQYF.

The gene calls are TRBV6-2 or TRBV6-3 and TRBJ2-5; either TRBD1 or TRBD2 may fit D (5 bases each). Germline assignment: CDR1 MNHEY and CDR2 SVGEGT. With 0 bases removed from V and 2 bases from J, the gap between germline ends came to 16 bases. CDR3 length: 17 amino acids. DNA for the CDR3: TGTGCCAGCAGTTACTCCGGGGACCCGGGCGGACAAGAGACCCAGTACTTC. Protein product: CASSYSGDPGGQETQYF.

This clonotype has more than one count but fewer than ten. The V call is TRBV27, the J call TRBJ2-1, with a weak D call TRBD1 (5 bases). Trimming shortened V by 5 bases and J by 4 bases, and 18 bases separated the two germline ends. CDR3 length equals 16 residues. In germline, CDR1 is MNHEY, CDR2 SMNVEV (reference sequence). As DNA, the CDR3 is TGTGCCAGCAGTACGAAATTGGGCAGGGATTACAATGAGCAGTTCTTC. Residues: CASSTKLGRDYNEQFF.

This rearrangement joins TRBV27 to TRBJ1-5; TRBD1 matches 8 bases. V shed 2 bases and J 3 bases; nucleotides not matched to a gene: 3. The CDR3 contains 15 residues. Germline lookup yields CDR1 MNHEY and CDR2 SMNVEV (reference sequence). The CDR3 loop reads CASSLHRGVNQPQHF. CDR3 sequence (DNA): TGTGCCAGCAGTTTACACAGGGGGGTCAATCAGCCCCAGCATTTT.

The CDR3 region has the DNA TGTGCCAGCAGTTCCCTCCGGAGCAATCAGCCCCAGCATTTT. It yields the protein CASSSLRSNQPQHF. This sequence joins TRBV6-2 or TRBV6-3 and TRBJ1-5; D uncertain. The V end lost 4 bases, the J end lost 1 base, and 8 bases lay between the germline ends. Germline lookup yields CDR1 MNHEY and CDR2 SVGEGT. CDR3 length: 14 amino acids.

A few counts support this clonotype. The CDR3 sequence is CAISDSVNTGELFF. The DNA of the CDR3 is TGTGCCATCAGTGATTCGGTGAACACCGGGGAGCTGTTTTTT. The chain recombines TRBV10-3 with TRBJ2-2; D is undetermined. Germline lookup yields CDR1 ENHRY and CDR2 SYGVKD. The CDR3 totals 14 residues. The ends were cut back, 3 bases at V and 1 base at J, with 6 bases in the middle.

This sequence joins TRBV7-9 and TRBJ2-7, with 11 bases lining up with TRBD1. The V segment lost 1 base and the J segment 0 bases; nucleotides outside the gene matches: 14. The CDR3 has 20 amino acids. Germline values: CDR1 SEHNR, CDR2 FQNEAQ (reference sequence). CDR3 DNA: TGTGCCAGCAGCTTAGACCCCCTCCCGGGACAGGGGGAGAGCTCCTACGAGCAGTACTTC. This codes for CASSLDPLPGQGESSYEQYF.

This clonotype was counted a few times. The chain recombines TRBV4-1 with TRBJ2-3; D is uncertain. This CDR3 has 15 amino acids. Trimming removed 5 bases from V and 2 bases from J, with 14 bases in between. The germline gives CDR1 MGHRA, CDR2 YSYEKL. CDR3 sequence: CASSSIAEPTDTQYF. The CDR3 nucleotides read TGCGCCAGCAGCAGCATAGCAGAACCCACAGATACGCAGTATTTT.

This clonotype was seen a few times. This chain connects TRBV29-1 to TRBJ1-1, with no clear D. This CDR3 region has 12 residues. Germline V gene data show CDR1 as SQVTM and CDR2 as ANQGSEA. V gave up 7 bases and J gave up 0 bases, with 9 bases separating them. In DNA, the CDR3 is TGCAGCGGTTGTTACGTGAACACTGAAGCTTTCTTT. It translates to CSGCYVNTEAFF.

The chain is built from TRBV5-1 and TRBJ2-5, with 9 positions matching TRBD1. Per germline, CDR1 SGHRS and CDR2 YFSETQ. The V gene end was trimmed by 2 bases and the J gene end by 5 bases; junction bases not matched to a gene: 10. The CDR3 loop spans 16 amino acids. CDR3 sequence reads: CASSFGGNRGRETQYF. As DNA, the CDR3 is TGCGCCAGCAGCTTCGGAGGCAACAGGGGGCGCGAGACCCAGTACTTC.

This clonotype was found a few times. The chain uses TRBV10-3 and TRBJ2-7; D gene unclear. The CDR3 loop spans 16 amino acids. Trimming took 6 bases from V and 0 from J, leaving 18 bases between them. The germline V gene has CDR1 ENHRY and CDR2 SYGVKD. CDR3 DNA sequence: TGTGCCATCAGCTCCCCCGCGGTGTCCCTCTCCTACGAGCAGTACTTC. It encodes CAISSPAVSLSYEQYF.

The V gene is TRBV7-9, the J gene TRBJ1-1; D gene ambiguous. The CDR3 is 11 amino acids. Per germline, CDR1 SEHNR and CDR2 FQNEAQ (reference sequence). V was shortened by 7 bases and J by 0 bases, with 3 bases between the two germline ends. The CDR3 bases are TGTGCCAGCACCATGAACACTGAAGCTTTCTTT. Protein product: CASTMNTEAFF.

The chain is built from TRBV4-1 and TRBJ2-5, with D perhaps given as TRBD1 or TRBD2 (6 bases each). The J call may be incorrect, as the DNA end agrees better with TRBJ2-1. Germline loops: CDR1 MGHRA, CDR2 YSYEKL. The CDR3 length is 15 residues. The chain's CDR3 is CASSPPTGGGDEQFF. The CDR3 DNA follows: TGCGCCAGCAGCCCTCCGACAGGTGGAGGGGATGAGCAGTTCTTC.

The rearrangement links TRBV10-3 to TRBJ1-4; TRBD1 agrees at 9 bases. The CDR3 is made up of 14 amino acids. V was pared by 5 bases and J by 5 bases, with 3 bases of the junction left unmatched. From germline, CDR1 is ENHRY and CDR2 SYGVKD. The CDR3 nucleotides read TGTGCCATCAGTACAGGGGGCATGAATGAAAAACTGTTTTTT. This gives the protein CAISTGGMNEKLFF.

CDR3 bases: TGCAGTGCTCCAGGACAGGGCTACGAGCAGTACTTC. Residues: CSAPGQGYEQYF. The chain recombines TRBV20-1 with TRBJ2-7; 8 bases are a match to TRBD1. This CDR3 spans 12 amino acids. The germline V gene has CDR1 DFQATT and CDR2 SNEGSKA (reference sequence). V was clipped by 5 bases and J by 3 bases; unmatched bases: 3.

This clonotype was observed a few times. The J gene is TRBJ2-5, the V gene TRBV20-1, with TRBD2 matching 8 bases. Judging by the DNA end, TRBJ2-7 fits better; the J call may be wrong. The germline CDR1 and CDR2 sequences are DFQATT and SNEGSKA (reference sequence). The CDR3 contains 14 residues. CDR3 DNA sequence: TGCAGTGCCCCGATAGCGGGAAGATCCTACGAGCAGTACTTC. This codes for CSAPIAGRSYEQYF.

The CDR3 protein is CASSLSEGSAYNEQFF. DNA of the CDR3: TGTGCCAGCAGCTTATCAGAGGGGTCAGCCTACAATGAGCAGTTCTTC. V is TRBV7-9 and J is TRBJ2-1, with D perhaps assigned TRBD1 or TRBD2 (5 bases each). The ends were cut back, 2 bases at V and 2 bases at J, with 13 bases in the middle. The CDR3 runs 16 residues. Germline loops: CDR1 SEHNR, CDR2 FQNEAQ (reference sequence).

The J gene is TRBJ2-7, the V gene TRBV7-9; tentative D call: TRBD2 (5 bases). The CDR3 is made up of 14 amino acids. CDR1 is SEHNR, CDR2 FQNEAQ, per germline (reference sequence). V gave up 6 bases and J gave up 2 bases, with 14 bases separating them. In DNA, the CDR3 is TGTGCCAGCAGTCCAGTCGGGATTACCTACGAGCAGTACTTC. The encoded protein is CASSPVGITYEQYF.

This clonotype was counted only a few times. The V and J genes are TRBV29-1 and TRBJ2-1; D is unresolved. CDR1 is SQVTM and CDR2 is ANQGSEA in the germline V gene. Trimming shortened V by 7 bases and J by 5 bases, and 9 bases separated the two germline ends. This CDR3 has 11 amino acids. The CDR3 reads CSGDQNNEQFF. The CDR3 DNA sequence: TGCAGCGGAGACCAAAACAATGAGCAGTTCTTC.

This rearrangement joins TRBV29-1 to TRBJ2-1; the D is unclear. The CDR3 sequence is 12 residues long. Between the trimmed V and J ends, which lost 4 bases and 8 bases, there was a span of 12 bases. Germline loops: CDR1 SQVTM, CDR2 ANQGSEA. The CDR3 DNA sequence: TGCAGCGTTGTGAAGTACGCCGATGAGCAGTTCTTC. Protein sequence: CSVVKYADEQFF.

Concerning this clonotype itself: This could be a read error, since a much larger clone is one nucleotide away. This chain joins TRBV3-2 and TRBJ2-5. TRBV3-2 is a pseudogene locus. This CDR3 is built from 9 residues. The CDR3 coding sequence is TGTGCCAGCGAAGAGACCCAGTACTTC. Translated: CASEETQYF.

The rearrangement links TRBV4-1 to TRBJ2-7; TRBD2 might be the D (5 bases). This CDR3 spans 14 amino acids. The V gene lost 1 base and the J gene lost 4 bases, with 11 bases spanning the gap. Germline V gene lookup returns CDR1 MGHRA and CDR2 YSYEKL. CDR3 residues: CASSQGRERYEQYF. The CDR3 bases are TGCGCCAGCAGCCAAGGACGGGAAAGATACGAGCAGTACTTC.

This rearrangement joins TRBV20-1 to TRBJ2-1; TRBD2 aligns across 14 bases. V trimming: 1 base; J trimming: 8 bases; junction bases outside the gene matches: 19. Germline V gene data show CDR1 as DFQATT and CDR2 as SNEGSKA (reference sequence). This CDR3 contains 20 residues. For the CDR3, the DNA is TGCAGTGCTAGAGCCCTATGGGAGACTAGCGGGAGGGCCGTTCGGGATGAGCAGTTCTTC. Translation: CSARALWETSGRAVRDEQFF.

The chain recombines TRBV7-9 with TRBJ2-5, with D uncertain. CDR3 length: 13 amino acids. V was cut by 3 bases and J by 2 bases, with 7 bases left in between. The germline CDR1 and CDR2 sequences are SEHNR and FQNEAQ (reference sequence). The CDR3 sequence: CASSFRPQETQYF. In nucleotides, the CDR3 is TGTGCCAGCAGCTTCAGGCCACAAGAGACCCAGTACTTC.